The present T cell receptor (beta chain) was sequenced within a study of shared clonotypes between healthy human individuals. The naive CD8 fraction comprised CD45RO-negative cells positively selected for CCR7 and excluded terminally differentiated effector memory CD45RA+ cells. Free of recent acute infections or vaccinations, the donors were healthy HIV-negative adults. V shed 3 bases, J shed 7 bases, and the junction held 3 bases outside the gene matches. Germline V CDR1 and CDR2: SEHNR, FQNEAQ (reference sequence). The CDR3 has 12 amino acids. The method was immunoSEQ multiplex PCR; TCRdb's version includes in-frame clones alone and lacks a portion of them. Of some 740,000 clones listed, nearly 95% are singletons. Worth noting for this clone: Other nucleotide sequences from this sample produce the same CDR3.

This TCR was recovered from a man aged 25-45 years in good health. Source material: naive CD8+ T cells sorted from blood. The chain employs TRBV7-9 and TRBJ2-7, with 7 bases lining up with TRBD2. CDR3 sequence reads: CASSLGGGEQYF. The CDR3 DNA reads as TGTGCCAGCAGCTTGGGCGGGGGTGAGCAGTACTTC.